A single sample is the source of the 9 T cell receptor beta chains below, sequenced in a study of blood T cell repertoires in COVID-19. Libraries were prepared by immunoSEQ multiplex PCR; TCRdb keeps only in-frame clonotypes and omits some of them. The profile shows fewer than 200,000 clones, around 84% of them singletons. The specimen sequenced was PBMCs or T cells enriched from blood (not recorded which). The source of these receptors is a man aged 50-59 years who had recovered from COVID-19.

This rearrangement joins TRBV27 to TRBJ1-6, with D possibly being TRBD1 (5 bases). Germline V gene lookup returns CDR1 MNHEY and CDR2 SMNVEV (reference sequence). V dropped 2 bases and J dropped 2 bases, with 13 bases sitting between them. This CDR3 spans 17 amino acids. CDR3 nucleotides: TGTGCCAGCAGTTTAGTTGGGGGGGTCACCTATAATTCACCCCTCCACTTT. Its translation: CASSLVGGVTYNSPLHF.

V is TRBV6-5 and J is TRBJ2-7, with D possibly matching TRBD2 (6 bases). Between the trimmed V and J ends, which lost 4 bases and 2 bases, there was a span of 15 bases. The germline V gene has CDR1 MNHEY and CDR2 SVGAGI. The CDR3 spans 15 residues. Here the CDR3 reads CASSSRHGGTYEQYF. Here the CDR3 DNA reads TGTGCCAGCAGTTCTAGGCACGGGGGTACCTACGAGCAGTACTTC.

V and J are TRBV5-6 and TRBJ1-2; no reliable D call. Looked up from germline, CDR1 is SGHDT and CDR2 is YYEEEE. Trimming removed 0 bases from V and 8 bases from J, with 11 bases in between. The CDR3 is 13 amino acids. The DNA of the CDR3 is TGTGCCAGCAGCTTGGTGGTCGGACTGGGCTACACCTTC. Translation gives CASSLVVGLGYTF. Variable domain in full (rest from reference TRBV5-6 and TRBJ1-2): DAGVTQSPTHLIKTRGQQVTLRCSPKSGHDTVSWYQQALGQGPQFIFQYYEEEERQRGNFPDRFSGHQFPNYSSELNVNALLLGDSALYLCASSLVVGLGYTFGSGTRLTVV.

This chain uses TRBV10-3 with TRBJ1-2; D possibly corresponds to TRBD1 (5 bases). Germline V lookup: CDR1 ENHRY, CDR2 SYGVKD. V was cut by 6 bases and J by 1 base, with 9 bases left in between. This CDR3 is 13 amino acids long. CDR3 DNA sequence: TGTGCCATCAGGGGAGGGGATAACTATGGCTACACCTTC. This codes for CAIRGGDNYGYTF.

CDR3 sequence reads: CASSVTGTSADTQYF. CDR3 sequence (DNA): TGTGCCAGTAGTGTGACCGGGACTAGCGCAGATACGCAGTATTTT. This chain connects TRBV19 to TRBJ2-3; 10 bases are shared with TRBD2. This CDR3 is 15 amino acids long. The J segment lost 4 bases and the V segment lost 5 bases, leaving 6 bases of the junction unmatched. In germline, CDR1 is LNHDA, CDR2 SQIVND (reference sequence).

The CDR3 reads CASSEGQGNQPQHF. The CDR3 DNA reads as TGTGCCAGCAGCGAGGGACAGGGTAATCAGCCCCAGCATTTT. V is TRBV7-9 and J is TRBJ1-5; TRBD1 matches at 9 bases. The CDR3 totals 14 residues. V lost 5 bases, J lost 4 bases, and 3 bases stayed unmatched. Germline V gene sequence: CDR1 SEHNR, CDR2 FQNEAQ (reference sequence).

This chain links TRBV20-1 with TRBJ1-5, with TRBD1 as a possible D gene (5 bases). The germline CDR1 and CDR2 sequences are DFQATT and SNEGSKA (reference sequence). V lost 3 bases to trimming and J lost 4 bases, with 16 bases between them. The CDR3 totals 15 residues. In DNA, the CDR3 is TGCAGTGCTAGTGGTTCTCTGGGGCTAAATCAGCCCCAGCATTTT. Its translation: CSASGSLGLNQPQHF.

This clone was counted a single time. The rearrangement joins TRBV4-2 to TRBJ2-3; 10 bases map to TRBD1. J lost 6 bases, V lost 1 base, and 4 bases had no gene match. CDR3 length: 15 residues. The V gene's germline CDR1 is LGHNA and CDR2 YNFKEQ. The CDR3 sequence is CASSQGGQGKDTQYF. The CDR3 DNA reads TGTGCCAGCAGCCAAGGGGGACAGGGGAAGGATACGCAGTATTTT.

This chain links TRBV29-1 with TRBJ1-3; no reliable D call. Germline CDR1 is SQVTM and CDR2 is ANQGSEA. This CDR3 spans 12 amino acids. V was cut by 5 bases and J by 4 bases, with 9 bases left in between. In DNA form, the CDR3 reads TGCAGCGTTTCTGTTCTGGGAAACACCATATATTTT. This translates into CSVSVLGNTIYF.